The TCR beta chain described here comes from a study of T cell repertoires in cytomegalovirus infection. Study overall: Public TCR beta signatures marked donors with CMV infection and the matching HLA.

This clonotype was seen repeatedly, ten times or more. TCRdb itself ran the reads through MiXCR, one entry per CDR3 protein. The data show under 350,000 distinct CDR3 sequences, with 9.6% seen just once and around 2.6% held by the top ten. There are 14 residues in the CDR3. The germline gives CDR1 DFQATT, CDR2 SNEGSKA (reference sequence). V was trimmed by 4 bases and J by 4 bases, leaving 11 bases between them. The sequenced sample was PBMCs. This receptor was taken from a human donor in good health (CMV status not recorded). Some clones in this sample may be carry-over from other donors' samples. The chain employs TRBV20-1 and TRBJ2-6; no clear D. In DNA form, the CDR3 reads TGCAGTGCTACCAGGACGGGCGGGGCCAACGTCCTGACTTTC. Protein: CSATRTGGANVLTF.